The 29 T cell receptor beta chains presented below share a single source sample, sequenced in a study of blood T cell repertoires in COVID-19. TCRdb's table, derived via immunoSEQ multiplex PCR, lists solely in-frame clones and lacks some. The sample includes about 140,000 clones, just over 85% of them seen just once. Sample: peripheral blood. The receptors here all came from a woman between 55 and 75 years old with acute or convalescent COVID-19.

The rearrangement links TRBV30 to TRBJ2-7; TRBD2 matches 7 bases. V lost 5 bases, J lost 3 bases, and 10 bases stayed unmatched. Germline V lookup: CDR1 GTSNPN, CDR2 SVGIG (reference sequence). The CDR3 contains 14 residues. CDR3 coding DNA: TGTGCCTGGTACCCCCAGGGAGGGAACTACGAGCAGTACTTC. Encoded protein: CAWYPQGGNYEQYF.

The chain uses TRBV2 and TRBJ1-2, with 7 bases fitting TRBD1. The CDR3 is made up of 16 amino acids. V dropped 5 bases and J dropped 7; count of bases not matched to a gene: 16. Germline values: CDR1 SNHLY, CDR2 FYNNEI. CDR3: CASSMGQRGSTAGYTF. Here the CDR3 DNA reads TGTGCCAGCAGTATGGGACAGAGGGGATCAACTGCTGGCTACACCTTC.

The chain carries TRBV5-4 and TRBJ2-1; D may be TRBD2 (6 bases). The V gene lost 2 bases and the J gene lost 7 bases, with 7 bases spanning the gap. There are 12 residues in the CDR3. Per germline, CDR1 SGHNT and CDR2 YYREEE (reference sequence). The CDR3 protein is CASSFGGNEQFF. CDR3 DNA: TGTGCCAGCAGCTTTGGGGGGAATGAGCAGTTCTTC.

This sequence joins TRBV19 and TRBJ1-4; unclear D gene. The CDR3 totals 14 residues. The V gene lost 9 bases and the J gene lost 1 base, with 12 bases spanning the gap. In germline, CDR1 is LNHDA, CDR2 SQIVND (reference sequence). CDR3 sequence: CASLESGTNEKLFF. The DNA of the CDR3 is TGTGCCAGCCTGGAATCGGGAACTAATGAAAAACTGTTTTTT. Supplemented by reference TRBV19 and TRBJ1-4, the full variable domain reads DGGITQSPKYLFRKEGQNVTLSCEQNLNHDAMYWYRQDPGQGLRLIYYSQIVNDFQKGDIAEGYSVSREKKESFPLTVTSAQKNPTAFYLCASLESGTNEKLFFGSGTQLSVL.

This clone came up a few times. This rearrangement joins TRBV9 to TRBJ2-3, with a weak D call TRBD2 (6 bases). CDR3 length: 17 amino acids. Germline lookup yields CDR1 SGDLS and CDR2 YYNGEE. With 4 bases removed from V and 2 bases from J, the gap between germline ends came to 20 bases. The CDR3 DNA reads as TGTGCCAGCAGCATCGCCACAGGCCCGGGGGACACAGATACGCAGTATTTT. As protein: CASSIATGPGDTDTQYF.

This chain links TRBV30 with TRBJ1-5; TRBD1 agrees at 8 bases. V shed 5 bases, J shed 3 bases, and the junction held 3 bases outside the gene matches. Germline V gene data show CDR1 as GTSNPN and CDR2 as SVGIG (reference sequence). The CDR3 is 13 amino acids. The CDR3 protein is CAWDRGDNQPQHF. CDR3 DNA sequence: TGTGCCTGGGACAGGGGAGACAATCAGCCCCAGCATTTT.

This CDR3 reads CASSNSGQLYNEQFF. CDR3 nucleotides: TGTGCCAGCAGTAATAGCGGGCAATTGTACAATGAGCAGTTCTTC. The chain links TRBV25-1 to TRBJ2-1; 7 positions agree with TRBD2. The length of the CDR3 is 15 residues. Germline lookup yields CDR1 MGHDK and CDR2 SYGVNS. J lost 4 bases, V lost 5 bases, and 8 bases had no gene match. The full variable domain, in which reference TRBV25-1 and TRBJ2-1 provide the parts outside the CDR3, is EADIYQTPRYLVIGTGKKITLECSQTMGHDKMYWYQQDPGMELHLIHYSYGVNSTEKGDLSSESTVSRIRTEHFPLTLESARPSHTSQYLCASSNSGQLYNEQFFGPGTRLTVL.

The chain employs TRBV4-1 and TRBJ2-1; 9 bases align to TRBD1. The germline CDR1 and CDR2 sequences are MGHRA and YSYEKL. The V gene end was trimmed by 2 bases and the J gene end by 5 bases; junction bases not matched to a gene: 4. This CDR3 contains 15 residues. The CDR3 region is CASSQMGQGNNEQFF. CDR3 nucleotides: TGCGCCAGCAGCCAAATGGGACAGGGAAACAATGAGCAGTTCTTC.

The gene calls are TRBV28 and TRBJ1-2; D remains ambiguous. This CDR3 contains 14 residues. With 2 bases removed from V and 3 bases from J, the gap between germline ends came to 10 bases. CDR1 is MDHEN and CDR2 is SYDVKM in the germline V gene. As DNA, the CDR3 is TGTGCCAGCAGTTTACCCCTTCCTGACTATGGCTACACCTTC. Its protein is CASSLPLPDYGYTF.

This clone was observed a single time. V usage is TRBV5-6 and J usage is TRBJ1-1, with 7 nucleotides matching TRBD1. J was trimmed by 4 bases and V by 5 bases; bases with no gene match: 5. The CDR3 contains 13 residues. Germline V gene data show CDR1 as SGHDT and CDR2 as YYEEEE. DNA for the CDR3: TGTGCCAGCAGAGGGGCAGGGGGCACTGAAGCTTTCTTT. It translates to CASRGAGGTEAFF.

CDR3 residues: CASSLGGGPGNTIYF. The CDR3 nucleotides read TGCGCCAGCAGCTTGGGAGGGGGACCTGGAAACACCATATATTTT. V and J are TRBV5-1 and TRBJ1-3; a weak D match, TRBD1 (6 bases). The germline V and J ends were trimmed by 0 bases and 2 bases, with 9 bases remaining between them. Germline V CDR1 and CDR2: SGHRS, YFSETQ. The length of the CDR3 is 15 residues.

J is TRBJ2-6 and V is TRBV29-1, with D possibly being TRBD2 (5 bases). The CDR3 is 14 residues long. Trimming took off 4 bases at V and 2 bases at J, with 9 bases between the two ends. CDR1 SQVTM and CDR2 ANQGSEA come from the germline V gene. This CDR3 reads CSVGGETGANVLTF. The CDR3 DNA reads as TGCAGCGTTGGTGGGGAGACTGGGGCCAACGTCCTGACTTTC.

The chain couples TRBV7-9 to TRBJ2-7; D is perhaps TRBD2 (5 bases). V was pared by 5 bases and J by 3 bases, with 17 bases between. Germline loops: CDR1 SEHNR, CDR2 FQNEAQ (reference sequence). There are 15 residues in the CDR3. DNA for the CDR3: TGTGCCAGCAGCCCCTCGTCGGGGTTCCTCTACGAGCAGTACTTC. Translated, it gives CASSPSSGFLYEQYF.

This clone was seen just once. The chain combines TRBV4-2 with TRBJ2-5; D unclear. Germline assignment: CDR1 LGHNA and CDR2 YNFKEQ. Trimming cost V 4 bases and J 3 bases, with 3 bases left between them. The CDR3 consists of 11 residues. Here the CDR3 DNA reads TGTGCCAGCAGCCTAGAAGAGACCCAGTACTTC. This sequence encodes CASSLEETQYF.

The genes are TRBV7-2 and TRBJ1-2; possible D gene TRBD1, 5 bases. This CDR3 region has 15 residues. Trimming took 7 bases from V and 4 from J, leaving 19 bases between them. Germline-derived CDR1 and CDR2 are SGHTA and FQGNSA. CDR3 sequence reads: CASTPDLGGFYGYTF. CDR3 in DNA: TGTGCCAGCACCCCGGACCTTGGGGGGTTCTATGGCTACACCTTC.

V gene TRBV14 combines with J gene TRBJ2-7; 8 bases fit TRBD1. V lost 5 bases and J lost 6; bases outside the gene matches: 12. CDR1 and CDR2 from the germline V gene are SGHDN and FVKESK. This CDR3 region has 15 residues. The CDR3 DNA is TGTGCCAGCAGCTTACGGCCGGACAGGGTATCCGAGCAGTACTTC. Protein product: CASSLRPDRVSEQYF.

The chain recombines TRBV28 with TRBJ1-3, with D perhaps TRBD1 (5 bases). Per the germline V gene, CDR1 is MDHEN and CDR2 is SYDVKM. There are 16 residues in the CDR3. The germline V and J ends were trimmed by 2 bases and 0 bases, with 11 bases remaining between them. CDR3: CASSLVQALSGNTIYF. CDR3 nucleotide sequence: TGTGCCAGCAGTTTAGTACAGGCTCTCTCTGGAAACACCATATATTTT.

The CDR3 region is CASSLSREGRGYTF. In nucleotides, the CDR3 is TGTGCCAGCAGCTTATCTAGAGAGGGAAGGGGCTACACCTTC. The V and J genes are TRBV7-8 and TRBJ1-2; D remains unclear. Trimming left V 2 bases short and J 8 bases short, with 15 bases between. Germline CDR1 and CDR2: SGHVS and FQNEAQ. CDR3 length equals 14 residues.

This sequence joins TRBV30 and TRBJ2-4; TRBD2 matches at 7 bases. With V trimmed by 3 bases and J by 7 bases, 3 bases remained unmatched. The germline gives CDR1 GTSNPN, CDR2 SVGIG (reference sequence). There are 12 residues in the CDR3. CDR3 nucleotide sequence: TGTGCCTGGAGCATCGGGGGGAACATTCAGTACTTC. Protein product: CAWSIGGNIQYF.

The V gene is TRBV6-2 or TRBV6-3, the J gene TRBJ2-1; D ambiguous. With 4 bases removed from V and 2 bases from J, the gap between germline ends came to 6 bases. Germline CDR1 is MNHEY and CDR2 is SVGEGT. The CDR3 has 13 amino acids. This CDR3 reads CASSLATYNEQFF. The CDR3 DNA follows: TGTGCCAGCAGTTTAGCAACCTACAATGAGCAGTTCTTC.

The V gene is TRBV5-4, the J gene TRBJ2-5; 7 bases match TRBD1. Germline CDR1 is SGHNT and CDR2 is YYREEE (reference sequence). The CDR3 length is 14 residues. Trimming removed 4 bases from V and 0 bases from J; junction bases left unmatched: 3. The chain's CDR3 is CASSRDSYQETQYF. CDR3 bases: TGTGCCAGCAGCCGGGACAGCTACCAAGAGACCCAGTACTTC.

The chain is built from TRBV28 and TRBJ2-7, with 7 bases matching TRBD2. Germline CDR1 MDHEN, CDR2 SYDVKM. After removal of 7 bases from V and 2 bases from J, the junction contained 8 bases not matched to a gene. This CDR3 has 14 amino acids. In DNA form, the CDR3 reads TGTGCCAGCATCTCGACACTAGCGACCTACGAGCAGTACTTC. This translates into CASISTLATYEQYF.

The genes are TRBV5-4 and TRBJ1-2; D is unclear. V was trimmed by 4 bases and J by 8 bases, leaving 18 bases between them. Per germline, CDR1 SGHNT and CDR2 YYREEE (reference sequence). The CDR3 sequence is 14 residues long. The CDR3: CASSPGGNSRGYTF. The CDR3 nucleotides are TGTGCCAGCAGCCCTGGAGGGAACAGTCGGGGCTACACCTTC.

Here the CDR3 DNA reads TGTGCCTGGAGTTTGGGCAGGGGGACTTTCAGGGAGCTGTTTTTT. Amino acids: CAWSLGRGTFRELFF. The rearrangement uses TRBV30 and TRBJ2-2, with D possibly matching TRBD1 (7 bases). CDR3 length: 15 residues. Germline CDR1 is GTSNPN and CDR2 is SVGIG (reference sequence). Trimming pared 2 bases from V and 9 bases from J, leaving 19 bases between.

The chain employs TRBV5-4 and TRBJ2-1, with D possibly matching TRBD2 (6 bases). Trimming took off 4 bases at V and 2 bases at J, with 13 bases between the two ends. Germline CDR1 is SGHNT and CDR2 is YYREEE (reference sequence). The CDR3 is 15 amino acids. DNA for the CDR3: TGTGCCAGCAGCGCCGGGACTGCCGCCTACAATGAGCAGTTCTTC. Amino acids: CASSAGTAAYNEQFF.

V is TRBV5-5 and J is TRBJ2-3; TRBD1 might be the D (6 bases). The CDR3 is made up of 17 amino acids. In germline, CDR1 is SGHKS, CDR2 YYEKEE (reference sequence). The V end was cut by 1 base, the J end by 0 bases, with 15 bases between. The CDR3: CASSLRGGPPSTDTQYF. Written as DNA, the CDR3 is TGTGCCAGCAGCTTGCGAGGGGGTCCCCCGAGCACAGATACGCAGTATTTT.

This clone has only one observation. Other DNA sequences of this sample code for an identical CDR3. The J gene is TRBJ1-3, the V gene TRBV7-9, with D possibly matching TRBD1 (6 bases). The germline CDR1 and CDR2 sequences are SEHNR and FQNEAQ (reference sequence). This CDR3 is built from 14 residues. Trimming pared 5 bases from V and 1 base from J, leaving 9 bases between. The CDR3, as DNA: TGTGCCAGCAGCCTACAGGGTTCTGGAAACACCATATATTTT. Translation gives CASSLQGSGNTIYF.

CDR3 region: CASSAQGYTEAFF. The CDR3 nucleotides read TGTGCCAGCAGCGCCCAGGGATACACTGAAGCTTTCTTT. The chain has TRBV3-1 (or the pseudogene TRBV3-2) and TRBJ1-1; the D gene is possibly TRBD1 (5 bases). With 5 bases removed from V and 3 bases from J, the gap between germline ends came to 10 bases. Germline loops: CDR1 LGHDT, CDR2 YNNKEL (reference sequence). The CDR3 extends over 13 amino acids.

The CDR3 bases are TGCGCCAGCAGCGCCGACATCAATCAGCCCCAGCATTTT. Its protein is CASSADINQPQHF. The chain carries TRBV5-1 and TRBJ1-5; D is ambiguous. Germline-derived CDR1 and CDR2 are SGHRS and YFSETQ. The CDR3 is 13 amino acids. Trimming took off 4 bases at V and 3 bases at J, with 8 bases between the two ends.